This paragraph reports one TCR beta chain. The germline gives CDR1 SGHTS, CDR2 YDEGEE. The CDR3 totals 15 residues. After removal of 0 bases from V and 7 bases from J, the junction contained 7 bases not matched to a gene. In the original workflow: Counts of nucleated cells, estimated from reference gene primer amplification, were obtained. Here immunoSEQ multiplex PCR was the method, and the copy in TCRdb shows in-frame clones only, minus some. For V, J and clone size, that table is used; D and trimming come from the DNA. Of under 450,000 clones in the sample, approximately 77% are singletons; the top ten hold under 1.2%. The data are from a study of blood T cell repertoires in COVID-19. About the research overall: Researchers got acute and convalescent COVID-19 samples from the United States, Italy and Spain. The cDNA or gDNA used as material had been derived from T cells, B-cell-depleted T cells, or PBMCs.

The sequenced material came from peripheral blood. V usage is TRBV5-8 and J usage is TRBJ2-1, with 7 bases that match TRBD1. The TCR originated in a human donor with acute or convalescent COVID-19. The donor label of this sample is uncertain. The CDR3 DNA follows: TGTGCCAGCAGCTTGGGACAGGGAACCACTAATGAGCAGTTCTTC. It encodes CASSLGQGTTNEQFF. The full variable domain, completed using reference TRBV5-8 and TRBJ2-1, is EAGVTQSPTHLIKTRGQQATLRCSPISGHTSVYWYQQALGLGLQFLLWYDEGEERNRGNFPPRFSGRQFPNYSSELNVNALELEDSALYLCASSLGQGTTNEQFFGPGTRLTVL.